The source of this TCR beta chain is a study of T cells after yellow fever vaccination. Study results and limitations: Overlap between CD4 and CD8 compartments was detected for a small share of clonotypes. Weaker overall was a secondary response that nonetheless peaked faster, on day 5 versus 15.

In TCRdb, the 5' RACE reads were re-called with MiXCR into one record per CDR3 protein. The sample has a few hundred thousand distinct CDR3 sequences, about a sixth seen once. The CDR3 has 17 amino acids. Germline values: CDR1 SGHAT, CDR2 FQNNGV. Unmatched junction bases numbered 4, after V lost 3 bases and J lost 0 bases. A note on this clonotype: No antigen is known for it.

This chain uses TRBV11-2 with TRBJ2-2, with TRBD2 matching 10 bases. The TCR originated in a man aged 18 to 29 who received the YFV17D yellow fever vaccine. This material consisted of PBMCs, taken around 5 days after the first yellow fever vaccination. CDR3 residues: CASSFPSGGANTGELFF. Written as DNA, the CDR3 is TGTGCCAGCAGCTTCCCTAGCGGGGGTGCGAACACCGGGGAGCTGTTTTTT.